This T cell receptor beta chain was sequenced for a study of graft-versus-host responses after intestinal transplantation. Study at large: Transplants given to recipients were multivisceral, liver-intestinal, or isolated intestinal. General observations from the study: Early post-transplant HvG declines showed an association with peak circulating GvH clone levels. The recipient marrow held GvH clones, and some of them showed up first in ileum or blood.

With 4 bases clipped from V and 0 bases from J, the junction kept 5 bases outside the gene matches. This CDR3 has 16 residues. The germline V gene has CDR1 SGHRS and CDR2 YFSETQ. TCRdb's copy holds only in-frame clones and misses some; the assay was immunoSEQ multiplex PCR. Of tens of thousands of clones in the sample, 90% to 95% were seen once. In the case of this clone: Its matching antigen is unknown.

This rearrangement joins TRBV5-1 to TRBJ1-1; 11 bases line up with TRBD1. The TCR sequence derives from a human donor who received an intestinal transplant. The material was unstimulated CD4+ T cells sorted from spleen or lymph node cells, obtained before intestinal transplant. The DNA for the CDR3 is TGCGCCAGCAGCCTGGACAGGGGGCCGTTGAACACTGAAGCTTTCTTT. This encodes CASSLDRGPLNTEAFF.